This T cell receptor beta chain was captured in a study of cytomegalovirus exposure and HLA in healthy donors. Produced via immunoSEQ multiplex PCR; TCRdb's table is partial and in-frame only. The sample lists about 90,000 clones; about four fifths were seen once. As concerns this clone: The antigen is unknown.

The germline CDR1 and CDR2 sequences are KGHSH and LQKENI. Trimming pared 0 bases from V and 2 bases from J, leaving 10 bases between. The CDR3 loop spans 15 amino acids. Findings and caveats of the study: Overall, roughly 160 TCR beta chains were annotated as cytomegalovirus-associated. According to reports, the classifier identified cytomegalovirus status with high specificity and sensitivity. According to a later analysis, TCR clusters from the first cohort tended to co-occur in the roughly 120 validation repertoires.

This clonotype was sampled from a woman in her late teens or twenties in good health and CMV-seropositive. The sequencing input was PBMCs. The rearrangement uses TRBV18 and TRBJ2-5; the D gene is possibly TRBD1 (6 bases). The CDR3 loop reads CASSPPGTNQETQYF. The DNA of the CDR3 is TGTGCCAGCTCACCACCCGGGACAAATCAAGAGACCCAGTACTTC.